This TCR beta chain is from a study of blood T cell repertoires in COVID-19. Study-level background: Spain, Italy and the United States supplied samples that represented acute and convalescent COVID-19.

To note about this clone: The identical CDR3 is also encoded by other nucleotide sequences in the sample.

Trimming removed 4 bases at V and 1 base at J, with 7 bases between. This CDR3 is built from 13 residues. Germline CDR1 reads LGHNA; CDR2 reads YSLEER. The method was immunoSEQ multiplex PCR; TCRdb's version includes in-frame clones alone and lacks a portion of them. Of 120,000 or so clones listed, roughly four fifths were seen once; the top ten hold more than 15%. The chain uses TRBV4-3 and TRBJ1-1; tentative D call: TRBD1 (5 bases). Sequenced material: peripheral blood. The sequence derives from a woman aged 55-75 years with acute or convalescent COVID-19. DNA of the CDR3: TGCGCCAGCAGCCCTACAGGGAACACTGAAGCTTTCTTT. This gives the protein CASSPTGNTEAFF.